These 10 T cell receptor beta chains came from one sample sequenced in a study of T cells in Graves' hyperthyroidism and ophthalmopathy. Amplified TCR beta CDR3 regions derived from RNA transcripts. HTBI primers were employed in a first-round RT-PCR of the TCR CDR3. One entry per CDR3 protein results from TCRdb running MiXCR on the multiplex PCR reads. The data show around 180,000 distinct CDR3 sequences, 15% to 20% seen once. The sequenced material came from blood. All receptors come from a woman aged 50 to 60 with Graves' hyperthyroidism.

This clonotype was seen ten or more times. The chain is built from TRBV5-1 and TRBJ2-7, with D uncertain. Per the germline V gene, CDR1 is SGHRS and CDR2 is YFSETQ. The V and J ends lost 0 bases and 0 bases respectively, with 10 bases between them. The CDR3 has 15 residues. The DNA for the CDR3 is TGCGCCAGCAGCTTGGCAGGTTTGAACTCCTACGAGCAGTACTTC. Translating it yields CASSLAGLNSYEQYF.

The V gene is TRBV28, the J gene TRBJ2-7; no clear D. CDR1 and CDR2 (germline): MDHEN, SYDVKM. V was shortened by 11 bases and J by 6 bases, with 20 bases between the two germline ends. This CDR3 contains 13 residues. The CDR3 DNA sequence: TGTGCCGCGAGTCCCAGCGCCTACTTCGAGCAGTACTTC. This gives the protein CAASPSAYFEQYF.

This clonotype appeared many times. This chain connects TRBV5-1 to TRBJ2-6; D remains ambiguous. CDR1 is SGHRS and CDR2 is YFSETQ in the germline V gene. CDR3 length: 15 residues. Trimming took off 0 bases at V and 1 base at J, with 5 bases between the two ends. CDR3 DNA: TGCGCCAGCAGCTTGGATGGTTCTGGGGCCAACGTCCTGACTTTC. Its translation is CASSLDGSGANVLTF.

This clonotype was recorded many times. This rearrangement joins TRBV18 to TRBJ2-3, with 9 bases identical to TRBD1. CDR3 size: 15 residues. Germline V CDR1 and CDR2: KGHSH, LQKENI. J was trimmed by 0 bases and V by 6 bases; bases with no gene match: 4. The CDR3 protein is CASSPGTGSTDTQYF. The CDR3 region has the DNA TGTGCCAGCTCGCCCGGGACAGGGAGCACAGATACGCAGTATTTT.

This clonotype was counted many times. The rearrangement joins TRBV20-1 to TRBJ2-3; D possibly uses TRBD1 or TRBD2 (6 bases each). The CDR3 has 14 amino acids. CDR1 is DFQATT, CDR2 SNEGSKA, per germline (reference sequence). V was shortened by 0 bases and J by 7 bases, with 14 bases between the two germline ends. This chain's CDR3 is CSARDHGGLNTQYF. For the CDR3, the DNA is TGCAGTGCTAGAGATCACGGGGGCCTAAATACGCAGTATTTT.

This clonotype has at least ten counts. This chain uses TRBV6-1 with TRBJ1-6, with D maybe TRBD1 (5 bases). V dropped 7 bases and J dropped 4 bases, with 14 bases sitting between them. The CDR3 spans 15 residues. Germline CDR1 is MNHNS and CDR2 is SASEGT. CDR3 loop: CASNLRDLYNSPLHF. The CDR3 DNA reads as TGTGCCAGCAATCTCCGGGACCTTTATAATTCACCCCTCCACTTT.

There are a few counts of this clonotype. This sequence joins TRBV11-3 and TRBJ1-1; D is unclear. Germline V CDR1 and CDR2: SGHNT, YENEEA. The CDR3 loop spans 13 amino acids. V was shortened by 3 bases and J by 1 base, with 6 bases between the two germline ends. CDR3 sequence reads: CASSFTENTEAFF. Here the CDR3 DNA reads TGTGCCAGCAGCTTTACTGAGAACACTGAAGCTTTCTTT.

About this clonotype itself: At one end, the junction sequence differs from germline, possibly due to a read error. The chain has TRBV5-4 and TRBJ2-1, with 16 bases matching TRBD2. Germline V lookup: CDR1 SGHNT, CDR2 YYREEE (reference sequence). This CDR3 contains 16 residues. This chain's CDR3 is CASGGLAGGPYSEQFF. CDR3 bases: TGTGCCAGCGGGGGACTAGCGGGGGGGCCCTACAGTGAGCAGTTCTTC.

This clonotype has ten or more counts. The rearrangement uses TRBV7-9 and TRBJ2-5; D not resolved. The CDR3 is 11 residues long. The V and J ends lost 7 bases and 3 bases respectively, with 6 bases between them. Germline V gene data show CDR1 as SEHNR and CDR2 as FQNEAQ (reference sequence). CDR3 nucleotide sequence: TGTGCCAGCACATTGAAAGAGACCCAGTACTTC. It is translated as CASTLKETQYF.

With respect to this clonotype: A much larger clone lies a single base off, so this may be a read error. The CDR3 reads CASGPALVDGYTF. The CDR3 DNA reads TGTGCCAGCGGCCCAGCGTTGGTGGATGGCTACACCTTC. The genes are TRBV7-9 and TRBJ1-2; D call uncertain. There are 13 residues in the CDR3. The germline V gene has CDR1 SEHNR and CDR2 FQNEAQ (reference sequence). Trimming cost V 8 bases and J 6 bases, with 16 bases left between them.